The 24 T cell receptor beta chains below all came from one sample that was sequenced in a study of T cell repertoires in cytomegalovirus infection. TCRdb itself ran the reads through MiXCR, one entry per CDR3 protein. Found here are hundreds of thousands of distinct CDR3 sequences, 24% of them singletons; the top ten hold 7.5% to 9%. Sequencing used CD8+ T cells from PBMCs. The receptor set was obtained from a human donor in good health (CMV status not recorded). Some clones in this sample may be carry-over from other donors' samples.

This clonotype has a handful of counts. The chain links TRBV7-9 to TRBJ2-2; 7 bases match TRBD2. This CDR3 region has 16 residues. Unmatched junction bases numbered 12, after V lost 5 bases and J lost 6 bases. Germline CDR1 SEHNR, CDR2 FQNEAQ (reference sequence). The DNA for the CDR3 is TGTGCCAGCAGCCCCTCTTATAAAACTAGCGCCGGGGAGCTGTTTTTT. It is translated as CASSPSYKTSAGELFF.

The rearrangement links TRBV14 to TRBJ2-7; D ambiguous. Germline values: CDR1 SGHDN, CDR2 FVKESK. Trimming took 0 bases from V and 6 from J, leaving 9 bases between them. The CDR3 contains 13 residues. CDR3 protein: CASSQDPLSEQYF. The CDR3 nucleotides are TGTGCCAGCAGCCAAGATCCATTGTCCGAGCAGTACTTC.

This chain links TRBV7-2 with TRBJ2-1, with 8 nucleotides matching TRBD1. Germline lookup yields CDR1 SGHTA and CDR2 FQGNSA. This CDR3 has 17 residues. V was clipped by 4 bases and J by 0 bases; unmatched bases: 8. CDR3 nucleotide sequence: TGTGCCAGCAGCTCCCTTACAGGGGGTGTCTCCTACAATGAGCAGTTCTTC. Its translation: CASSSLTGGVSYNEQFF. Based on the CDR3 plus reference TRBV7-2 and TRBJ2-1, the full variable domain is GAGVSQSPSNKVTEKGKDVELRCDPISGHTALYWYRQSLGQGLEFLIYFQGNSAPDKSGLPSDRFSAERTGGSVSTLTIQRTQQEDSAVYLCASSSLTGGVSYNEQFFGPGTRLTVL.

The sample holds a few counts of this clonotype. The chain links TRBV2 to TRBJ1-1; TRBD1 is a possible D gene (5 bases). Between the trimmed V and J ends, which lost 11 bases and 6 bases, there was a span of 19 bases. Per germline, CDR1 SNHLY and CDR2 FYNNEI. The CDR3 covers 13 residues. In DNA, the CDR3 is TGTGCCTCTTACGGGGGGGAAAAGGCTGAAGCTTTCTTT. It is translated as CASYGGEKAEAFF.

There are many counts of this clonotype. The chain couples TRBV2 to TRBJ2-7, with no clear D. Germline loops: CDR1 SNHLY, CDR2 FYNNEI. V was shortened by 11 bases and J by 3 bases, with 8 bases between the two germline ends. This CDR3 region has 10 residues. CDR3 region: CASRNYEQYF. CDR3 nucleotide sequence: TGTGCCTCTCGGAACTACGAGCAGTACTTC.

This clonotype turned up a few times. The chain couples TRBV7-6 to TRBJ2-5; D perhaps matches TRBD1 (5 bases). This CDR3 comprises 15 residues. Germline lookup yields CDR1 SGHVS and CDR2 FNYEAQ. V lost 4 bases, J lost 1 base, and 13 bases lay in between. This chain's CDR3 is CASSSNPDSQETQYF. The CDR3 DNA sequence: TGTGCCAGCAGCTCGAACCCTGACAGCCAAGAGACCCAGTACTTC.

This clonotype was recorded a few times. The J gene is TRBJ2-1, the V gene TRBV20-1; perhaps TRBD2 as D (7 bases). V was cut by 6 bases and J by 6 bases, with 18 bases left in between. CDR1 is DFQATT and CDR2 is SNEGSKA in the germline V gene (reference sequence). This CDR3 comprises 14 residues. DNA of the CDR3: TGCAGTGCACGGGCCGGGGGGCCGAGCAATGAGCAGTTCTTC. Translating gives CSARAGGPSNEQFF.

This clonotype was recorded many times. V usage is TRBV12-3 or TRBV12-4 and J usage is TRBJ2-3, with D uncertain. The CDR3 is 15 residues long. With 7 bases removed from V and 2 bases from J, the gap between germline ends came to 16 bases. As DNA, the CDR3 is TGTGCCAGCACCCCGGACCCCACGATCACAGATACGCAGTATTTT. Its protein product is CASTPDPTITDTQYF.

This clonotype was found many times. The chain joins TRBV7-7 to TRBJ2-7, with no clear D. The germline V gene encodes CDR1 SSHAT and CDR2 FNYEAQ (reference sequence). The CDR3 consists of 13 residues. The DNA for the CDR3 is TGTGCTAGCAGCTTCATTCAGTTCGACGAGCAGTACGTC. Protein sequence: CASSFIQFDEQYV.

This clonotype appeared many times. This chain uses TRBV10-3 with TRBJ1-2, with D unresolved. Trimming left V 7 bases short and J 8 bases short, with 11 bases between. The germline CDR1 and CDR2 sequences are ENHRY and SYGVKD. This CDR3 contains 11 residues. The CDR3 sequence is CAINGGEGYTF. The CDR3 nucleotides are TGTGCCATCAACGGCGGAGAGGGCTACACCTTC.

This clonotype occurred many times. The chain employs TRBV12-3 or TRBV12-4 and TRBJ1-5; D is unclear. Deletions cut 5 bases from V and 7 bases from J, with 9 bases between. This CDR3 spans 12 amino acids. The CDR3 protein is CASSAGRQPQHF. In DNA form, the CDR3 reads TGTGCCAGCAGTGCGGGGAGACAGCCCCAGCATTTT.

The CDR3 DNA sequence: TGTGCCAGCAGCTCGACAGGGGAGATCGATGAGCAGTTCTTC. Its translation is CASSSTGEIDEQFF. The gene calls are TRBV28 and TRBJ2-1; 8 nucleotides match TRBD1. CDR3 length: 14 amino acids. J lost 8 bases, V lost 6 bases, and 9 bases had no gene match. Germline CDR1 reads MDHEN; CDR2 reads SYDVKM. Drawing the rest from reference TRBV28 and TRBJ2-1, the complete variable domain is DVKVTQSSRYLVKRTGEKVFLECVQDMDHENMFWYRQDPGLGLRLIYFSYDVKMKEKGDIPEGYSVSREKKERFSLILESASTNQTSMYLCASSSTGEIDEQFFGPGTRLTVL.

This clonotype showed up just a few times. CDR3 nucleotide sequence: TGTGCCAGCAGTTTATATCGTAGGACCTACGAGCAGTACGTC. Amino acid sequence: CASSLYRRTYEQYV. The chain is built from TRBV28 and TRBJ2-7; D unclear. The CDR3 has 14 amino acids. The germline V gene encodes CDR1 MDHEN and CDR2 SYDVKM. V lost 1 base and J lost 2, with 9 bases in between.

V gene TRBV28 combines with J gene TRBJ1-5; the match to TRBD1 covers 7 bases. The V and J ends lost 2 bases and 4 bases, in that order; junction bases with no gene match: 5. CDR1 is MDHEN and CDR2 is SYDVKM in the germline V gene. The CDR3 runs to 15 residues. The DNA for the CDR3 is TGTGCCAGCAGTTTAACAGGGGAAACAAATCAGCCCCAGCATTTT. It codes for CASSLTGETNQPQHF.

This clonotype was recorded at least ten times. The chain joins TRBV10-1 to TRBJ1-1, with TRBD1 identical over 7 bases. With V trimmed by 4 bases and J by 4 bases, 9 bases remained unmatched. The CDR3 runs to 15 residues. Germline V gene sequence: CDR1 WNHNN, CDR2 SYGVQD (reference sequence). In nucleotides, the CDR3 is TGCGCCAGCAGTGGAAGACCGGGACAGTTCACTGAAGCTTTCTTT. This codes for CASSGRPGQFTEAFF.

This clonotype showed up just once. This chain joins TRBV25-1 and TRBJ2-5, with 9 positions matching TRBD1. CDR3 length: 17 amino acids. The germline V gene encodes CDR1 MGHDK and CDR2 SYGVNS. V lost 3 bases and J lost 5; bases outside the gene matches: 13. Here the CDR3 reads CASSEIRDRDGLETQYF. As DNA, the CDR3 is TGTGCCAGCAGTGAGATCCGGGACAGGGACGGGTTGGAGACCCAGTACTTC.

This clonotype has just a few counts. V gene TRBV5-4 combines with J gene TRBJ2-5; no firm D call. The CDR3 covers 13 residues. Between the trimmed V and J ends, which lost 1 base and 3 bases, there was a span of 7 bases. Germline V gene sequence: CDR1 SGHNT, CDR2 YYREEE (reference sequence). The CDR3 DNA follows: TGTGCCAGCAGCTTGTTTCCCGAAGAGACCCAGTACTTC. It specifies CASSLFPEETQYF. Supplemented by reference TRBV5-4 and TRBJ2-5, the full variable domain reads ETGVTQSPTHLIKTRGQQVTLRCSSQSGHNTVSWYQQALGQGPQFIFQYYREEENGRGNFPPRFSGLQFPNYSSELNVNALELDDSALYLCASSLFPEETQYFGPGTRLLVL.

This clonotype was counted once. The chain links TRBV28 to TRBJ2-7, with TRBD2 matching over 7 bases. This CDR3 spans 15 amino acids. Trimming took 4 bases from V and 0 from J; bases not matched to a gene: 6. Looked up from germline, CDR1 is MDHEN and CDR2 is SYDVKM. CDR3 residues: CASSSSGARSYEQYF. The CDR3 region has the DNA TGTGCCAGCAGTTCGAGCGGGGCCCGCTCCTACGAGCAGTACTTC.

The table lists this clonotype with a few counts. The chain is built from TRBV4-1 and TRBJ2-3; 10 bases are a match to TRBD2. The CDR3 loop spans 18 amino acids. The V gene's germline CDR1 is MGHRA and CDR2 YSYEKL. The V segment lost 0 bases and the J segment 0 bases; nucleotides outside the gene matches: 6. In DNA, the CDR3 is TGCGCCAGCAGCCAAGATGGAGCGGGGGGGGCTAGCACAGATACGCAGTATTTT. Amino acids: CASSQDGAGGASTDTQYF.

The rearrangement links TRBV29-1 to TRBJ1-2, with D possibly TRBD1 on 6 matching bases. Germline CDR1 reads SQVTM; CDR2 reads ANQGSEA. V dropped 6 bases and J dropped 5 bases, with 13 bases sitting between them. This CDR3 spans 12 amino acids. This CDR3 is CSVDPQGYGYTF. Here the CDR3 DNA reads TGCAGCGTAGATCCACAGGGTTATGGCTACACCTTC.

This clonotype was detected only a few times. In nucleotides, the CDR3 is TGTGCCAGCAGCCTCGACATATACAATCAGCCCCAGCATTTT. Amino acid sequence: CASSLDIYNQPQHF. The chain uses TRBV28 and TRBJ1-5; the D is unclear. V lost 6 bases, J lost 3 bases, and 12 bases lay in between. The CDR3 covers 14 residues. The germline gives CDR1 MDHEN, CDR2 SYDVKM.

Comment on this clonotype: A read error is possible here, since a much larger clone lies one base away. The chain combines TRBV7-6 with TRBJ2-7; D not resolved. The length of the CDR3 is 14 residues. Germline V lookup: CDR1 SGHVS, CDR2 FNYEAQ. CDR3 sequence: CASSLVAQSYEQHF. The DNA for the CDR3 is TGTGCCAGCAGCTTAGTCGCCCAATCCTACGAGCAGCACTTC.

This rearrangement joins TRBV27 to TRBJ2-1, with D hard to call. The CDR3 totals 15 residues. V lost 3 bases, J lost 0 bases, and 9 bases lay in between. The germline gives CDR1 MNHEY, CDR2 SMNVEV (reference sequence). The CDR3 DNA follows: TGTGCCAGCAGTTTTCGTCTTCACTCCTACAATGAGCAGTTCTTC. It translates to CASSFRLHSYNEQFF.

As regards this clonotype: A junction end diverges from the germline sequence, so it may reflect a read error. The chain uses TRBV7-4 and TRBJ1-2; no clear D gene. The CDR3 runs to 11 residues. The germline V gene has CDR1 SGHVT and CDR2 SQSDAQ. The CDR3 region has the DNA TGTGTCAGCAGCTTAAGTTTTATCTACACCTTC. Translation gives CVSSLSFIYTF. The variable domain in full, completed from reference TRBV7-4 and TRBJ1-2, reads GAGVSQSPRYKVAKRGRDVALRCDSISGHVTLYWYRQTLGQGSEVLTYSQSDAQRDKSGRPSGRFSAERPERSVSTLKIQRTEQGDSAVYLCVSSLSFIYTFGSGTRLTVV.